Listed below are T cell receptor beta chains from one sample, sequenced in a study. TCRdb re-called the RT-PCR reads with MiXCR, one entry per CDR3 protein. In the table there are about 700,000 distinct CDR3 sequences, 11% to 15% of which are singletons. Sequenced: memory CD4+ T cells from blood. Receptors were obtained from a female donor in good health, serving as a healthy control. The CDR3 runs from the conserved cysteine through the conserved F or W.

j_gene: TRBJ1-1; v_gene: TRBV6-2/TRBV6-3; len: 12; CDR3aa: CASSEWGTEAFF
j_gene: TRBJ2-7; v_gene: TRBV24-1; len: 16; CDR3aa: CATSDPRGNGLYEQYF
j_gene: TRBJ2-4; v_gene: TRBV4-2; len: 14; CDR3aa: CASSQAGSSNIQYF
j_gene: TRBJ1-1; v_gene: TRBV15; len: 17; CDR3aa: CATSRRTTGTARTEAFF
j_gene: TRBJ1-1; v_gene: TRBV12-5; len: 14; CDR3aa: CASGLTGGNTEAFF
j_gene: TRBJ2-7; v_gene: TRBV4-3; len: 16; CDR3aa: CASSRRPGLAGEEQYF
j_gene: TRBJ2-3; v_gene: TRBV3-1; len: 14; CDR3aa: CASSRGQGGDTQYF
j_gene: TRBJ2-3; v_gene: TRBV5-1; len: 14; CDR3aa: CASSFDGQTDTQYF
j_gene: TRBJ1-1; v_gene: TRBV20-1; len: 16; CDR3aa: CSARDPGQGIWTEAFF
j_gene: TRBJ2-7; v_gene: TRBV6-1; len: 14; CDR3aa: CASSEGSWTYEQYF
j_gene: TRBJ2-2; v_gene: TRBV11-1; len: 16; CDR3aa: CASSIQPSSDTGELFF
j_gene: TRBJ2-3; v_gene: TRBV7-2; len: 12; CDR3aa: CASSQDSEAQYF
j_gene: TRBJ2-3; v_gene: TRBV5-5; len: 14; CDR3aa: CASSSTGQGDTQYF
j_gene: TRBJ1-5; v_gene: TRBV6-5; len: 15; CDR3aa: CASSSDRLRNQPQHF
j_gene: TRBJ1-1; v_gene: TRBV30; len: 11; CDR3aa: CAWSAPIEAFF
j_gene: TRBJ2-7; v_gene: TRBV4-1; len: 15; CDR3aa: CASSQDAQGEREQYF
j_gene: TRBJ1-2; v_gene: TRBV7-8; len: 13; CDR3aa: CASSLGVLYGYTF
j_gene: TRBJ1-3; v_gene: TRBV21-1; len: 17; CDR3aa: CASSKAVTGGAGNTIYF
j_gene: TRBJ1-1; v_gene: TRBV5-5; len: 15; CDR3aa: CASSSREEMNTEAFF
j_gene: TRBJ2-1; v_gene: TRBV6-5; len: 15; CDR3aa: CASSAQAATGNEQFF
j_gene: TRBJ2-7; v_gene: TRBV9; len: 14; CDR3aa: CASSASGQGYEQYF
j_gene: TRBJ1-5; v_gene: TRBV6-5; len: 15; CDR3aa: CASSIGTEGNQPQHF
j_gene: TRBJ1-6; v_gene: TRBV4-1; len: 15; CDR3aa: CASSQEVRVNSPLHF
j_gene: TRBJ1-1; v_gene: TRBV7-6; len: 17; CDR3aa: CASSLAWRRGQGTEAFF